This TCR beta chain was sequenced for a study of OX40 agonist ivuxolimab in advanced cancers. Study summary: Cohort: 80% to 90% men, mean age approximately 60, aged about 20 to 80.

Sequencing was performed with immunoSEQ multiplex PCR; in TCRdb, only in-frame clones are kept and a portion is missing. This repertoire shows some 83,000 clones, approximately 84% found once; its top ten account for around 7.8%. The clonotype originates from an adult with an advanced solid tumor such as melanoma, head and neck, liver or kidney cancer. The sequenced sample was CD4+ or CD8+ T cells sorted from blood, obtained in a trial of the OX40 agonist ivuxolimab.

DNA of the CDR3: TGTGCCAGCTCAAACAGATTGGGGGAGACCCAGTACTTC. Its protein is CASSNRLGETQYF. The V and J genes are TRBV2 and TRBJ2-5; D remains unclear. Germline V gene lookup returns CDR1 SNHLY and CDR2 FYNNEI. CDR3 length: 13 amino acids. V was trimmed by 8 bases and J by 5 bases, leaving 15 bases between them.